The 9 T cell receptor beta chains below come from one sample, sequenced in a study of PD-1 blockade in classical Hodgkin lymphoma. Clones were sequenced by immunoSEQ multiplex PCR, and TCRdb holds only the in-frame ones, with some missing. The sample includes about 100,000 clones, roughly 89% seen only once; the top ten take around 6.6%. Each of the patients experienced relapse following autologous stem cell transplantation, and their brentuximab vedotin exposure differed. Sequenced here: peripheral blood mononuclear cells (PBMCs), sampled before the second cycle of nivolumab. These receptor sequences come from a human donor with classical Hodgkin lymphoma.

This clone came up a few times. The chain combines TRBV6-5 with TRBJ1-2, with D possibly TRBD1 on 6 matching bases. Trimming took off 8 bases at V and 4 bases at J, with 17 bases between the two ends. The CDR3 is made up of 14 amino acids. Germline CDR1 reads MNHEY; CDR2 reads SVGAGI. CDR3 region: CASALGGRLYGYTF. In DNA, the CDR3 is TGTGCCAGCGCTCTGGGGGGGCGCCTCTATGGCTACACCTTC.

V usage is TRBV27 and J usage is TRBJ2-1, with D possibly TRBD1 on 6 matching bases. Trimming took 4 bases from V and 4 from J, leaving 14 bases between them. Germline CDR1 MNHEY, CDR2 SMNVEV (reference sequence). This CDR3 has 15 amino acids. The CDR3 region has the DNA TGTGCCAGCAGTTATCAGGGGATGCTTTACAATGAGCAGTTCTTC. This codes for CASSYQGMLYNEQFF.

This clone was seen a handful of times. The gene calls are TRBV5-6 and TRBJ1-1; no reliable D call. Germline loops: CDR1 SGHDT, CDR2 YYEEEE. The V gene lost 4 bases and the J gene lost 1 base, with 8 bases spanning the gap. The CDR3 runs 13 residues. Written as DNA, the CDR3 is TGTGCCAGCAGCCCTGGATGGAACACTGAAGCTTTCTTT. Amino acid sequence: CASSPGWNTEAFF.

V and J are TRBV9 and TRBJ2-7; 9 bases map to TRBD2. The CDR3 sequence is 15 residues long. Germline V gives CDR1 SGDLS, CDR2 YYNGEE. V gave up 2 bases and J gave up 3 bases; unmatched junction bases: 6. CDR3 in DNA: TGTGCCAGCAGCGTCTATGCGGGGGGGCTCTACGAGCAGTACTTC. Translating it yields CASSVYAGGLYEQYF.

V and J are TRBV4-3 and TRBJ2-1; 7 nucleotides align to TRBD2. With V trimmed by 2 bases and J by 8 bases, 6 bases remained unmatched. CDR1 and CDR2 (germline): LGHNA, YSLEER. This CDR3 is built from 14 residues. CDR3 amino acids: CASSQSTSSDEQFF. The CDR3 DNA reads as TGCGCCAGCAGCCAATCGACTAGCAGCGATGAGCAGTTCTTC.

A single count supports this clone. The chain couples TRBV10-2 to TRBJ1-5, with 8 positions matching TRBD1. V trimming: 3 bases; J trimming: 0 bases; junction bases outside the gene matches: 10. CDR1 is WSHSY and CDR2 is SAAADI in the germline V gene. The CDR3 length is 18 residues. The CDR3: CASSEIGQGWDSNQPQHF. CDR3 coding DNA: TGCGCCAGCAGTGAAATAGGACAGGGATGGGATAGCAATCAGCCCCAGCATTTT.

The rearrangement links TRBV15 to TRBJ1-4; a possible D gene is TRBD1 (5 bases). Trimming left V 5 bases short and J 8 bases short, with 12 bases between. This CDR3 has 13 residues. CDR1 is LNHNV, CDR2 YYDKDF, per germline (reference sequence). CDR3 residues: CATSLLGVEKLFF. The CDR3 DNA follows: TGTGCCACCAGCCTCCTGGGGGTCGAAAAACTGTTTTTT.

To note about this clone: In the same sample, other DNA sequences code for this CDR3. The rearrangement links TRBV5-4 to TRBJ2-3, with 11 bases fitting TRBD1. After removal of 5 bases from V and 1 base from J, the junction contained 9 bases not matched to a gene. The CDR3 is made up of 17 amino acids. Germline-derived CDR1 and CDR2 are SGHNT and YYREEE (reference sequence). For the CDR3, the DNA is TGTGCCAGCAGACGGGATGTGGGACAGGGGGGCACAGATACGCAGTATTTT. Translating gives CASRRDVGQGGTDTQYF.

The gene calls are TRBV2 and TRBJ2-2; TRBD1 aligns across 9 bases. J gave up 1 base and V 6 bases, and 9 bases lay outside the gene matches. The germline gives CDR1 SNHLY, CDR2 FYNNEI. CDR3 length: 17 amino acids. CDR3 loop: CASRPIPGQGNTGELFF. CDR3 coding DNA: TGTGCCAGCAGACCCATTCCGGGACAGGGGAACACCGGGGAGCTGTTTTTT.